One and the same sample provided the 9 T cell receptor beta chains below, sequenced in a study of T cells in women clearing cervical HPV infection. This table comes from immunoSEQ multiplex PCR, and its TCRdb copy is limited to in-frame clones, with some not included. Its table lists over 25,000 clones. The sequencing input was blood buffy coat. The source of these receptors is a woman between 18 and 70 years old with a cervical HPV16 infection that either progressed to CIN3+ or cleared (not recorded which).

For this clone: The CDR3 end falls 3 residues outside the read, so it is completed with the germline J gene. The V gene is TRBV5-6, the J gene TRBJ2-3; 9 bases line up with TRBD1. CDR1 and CDR2 from the germline V gene are SGHDT and YYEEEE. The CDR3 runs to 15 residues. CDR3 amino acids: CASSFGDRGGVSQYF. The sequenced part of the CDR3 DNA is TGTGCCAGCAGCTTCGGCGACAGGGGGGGAGTCTCG.

With regard to this clone: The read terminates 3 residues before the CDR3 end, so the remaining end is supplied by the germline J gene. The V call is TRBV7-8, the J call TRBJ1-1; no definite D call. V shed 0 bases and J shed 1 base, with 6 bases lying between them. Germline CDR1 and CDR2: SGHVS and FQNEAQ. The CDR3 has 14 amino acids. The sequenced part of the CDR3 DNA is TGTGCCAGCAGCTTAGCCCCCGGGAACACTGAA. It specifies CASSLAPGNTE. The CDR3 reads in full as CASSLAPGNTEAFF.

In regard to this clone: The sequenced fragment ends 3 residues before the CDR3 boundary, so the rest is inferred from the germline J gene. The genes are TRBV20-1 and TRBJ1-2; 7 bases match TRBD1. Germline CDR1 is DFQATT and CDR2 is SNEGSKA (reference sequence). This CDR3 contains 13 residues. Germline trimming cut 2 bases from V and 2 bases from J; bases unmatched to any gene: 2. The CDR3 reads CSARKTGNYGYTF. The CDR3 bases that were read are TGCAGTGCTAGAAAGACAGGGAACTATGGC.

Points on this clone: The sequenced fragment ends 3 residues before the CDR3 boundary, so the rest is inferred from the germline J gene. The chain employs TRBV30 and TRBJ1-4, with 9 bases identical to TRBD1. After removal of 3 bases from V and 3 bases from J, the junction contained 2 bases not matched to a gene. This CDR3 contains 14 residues. Per germline, CDR1 GTSNPN and CDR2 SVGIG (reference sequence). The sequenced CDR3 bases are TGTGCCTGGAGCCGACAGGGGGCTAATGAAAAA. It translates to CAWSRQGANEK. The whole CDR3 protein is CAWSRQGANEKLFF.

A note on this clone: A junction end diverges from the germline sequence, so it may reflect a read error. The observed sequence ends 3 residues before the CDR3 terminus, with the missing tail filled in from the germline J gene. The chain combines TRBV13 with TRBJ1-3; D not certain. CDR1 is PRHDT and CDR2 is FYEKMQ in the germline V gene (reference sequence). This CDR3 is 15 amino acids long. This chain's CDR3 is CASSLGRGSGNTIYF. The sequenced part of the CDR3 DNA is TGTGCCAGCAGCCTAGGACGGGGCTCTGGAAACACC.

In regard to this clone: The sequence runs out 3 residues before the end of the CDR3; the remainder is reconstructed from the germline J gene. The V call is TRBV19, the J call TRBJ2-1; D is ambiguous. Looked up from germline, CDR1 is LNHDA and CDR2 is SQIVND (reference sequence). This CDR3 region has 15 residues. Trimming pared 6 bases from V and 1 base from J, leaving 13 bases between. The CDR3 bases that were read are TGTGCCAGTAGCCCCTCAGACTTGTCCTACAATGAG. Residues: CASSPSDLSYNE. The CDR3 in its entirety is CASSPSDLSYNEQFF. Variable domain in full (rest from reference TRBV19 and TRBJ2-1): DGGITQSPKYLFRKEGQNVTLSCEQNLNHDAMYWYRQDPGQGLRLIYYSQIVNDFQKGDIAEGYSVSREKKESFPLTVTSAQKNPTAFYLCASSPSDLSYNEQFFGPGTRLTVL.

Comments on this clone: An end of the junction does not agree with germline; a read error may underlie this. Coverage ceases 3 residues before the CDR3 finishes, and the germline J gene fills in the end. The genes are TRBV30 and TRBJ2-3; no definite D call. CDR3 size: 12 residues. The germline gives CDR1 GTSNPN, CDR2 SVGIG (reference sequence). CDR3 residues: CAWSLTSETQYF. Incomplete CDR3 DNA: TGTGCCTGGAGTTTGACTTCAGAGACG.

In regard to this clone: The read ends 3 residues before the CDR3 terminus; that terminus is restored from the germline J gene. The chain uses TRBV2 and TRBJ2-3, with D perhaps TRBD1 (5 bases). This CDR3 comprises 14 residues. V lost 6 bases to trimming and J lost 2 bases, with 12 bases between them. Germline values: CDR1 SNHLY, CDR2 FYNNEI. This CDR3 reads CASRDTGYTDTQYF. CDR3 DNA (partial): TGTGCCAGCAGAGACACAGGATACACAGATACG.

Concerning this clone: The read comes to an end 3 residues before the CDR3 does, leaving the germline J gene to fill in the end. The rearrangement joins TRBV7-2 to TRBJ1-5; TRBD1 aligns across 7 bases. The germline V gene has CDR1 SGHTA and CDR2 FQGNSA. J lost 6 bases, V lost 0 bases, and 14 bases had no gene match. The CDR3 loop spans 18 amino acids. CDR3 loop: CASSLAPAVTGRIQPQHF. Incomplete CDR3 DNA: TGTGCCAGCAGCTTAGCTCCGGCCGTGACAGGGAGGATTCAGCCC.